This is a list of T cell receptor beta chains from one sample in a study of T cells in Graves' hyperthyroidism and ophthalmopathy. TCRdb reprocessed the multiplex PCR reads via MiXCR and lists one record per CDR3 protein. Altogether about 360,000 distinct CDR3 sequences are present, approximately 13% being singletons, with the ten largest covering less than 25%. Sequencing input: blood. The source is a man aged 30 to 39 with Graves' hyperthyroidism that later progressed to Graves' ophthalmopathy. Both conserved end residues are part of each CDR3. A D gene is named only where the DNA matches it firmly. The size of a clone is reported for some rows only, either as once, few or many, or as a class for expanded clones.

CDR3 protein: CSATFLGQGGNEQYF
CDR3 DNA: TGCAGTGCTACCTTCCTCGGGCAGGGGGGCAACGAGCAGTACTTC
D gene: .
V gene: TRBV20-1
clone size: .
J gene: TRBJ2-7

CDR3 protein: CACAPWDNEQFF
CDR3 DNA: TGTGCCTGTGCACCCTGGGACAATGAGCAGTTCTTC
D gene: .
V gene: TRBV6-9
clone size: many
J gene: TRBJ2-1

CDR3 protein: CASIQGQGVETQYF
CDR3 DNA: TGTGCCAGCATCCAGGGACAGGGAGTAGAGACCCAGTACTTC
D gene: TRBD1
V gene: TRBV5-5
clone size: many
J gene: TRBJ2-5

CDR3 protein: CASTDSYNEQFF
CDR3 DNA: TGTGCCAGCACCGACAGTTACAATGAGCAGTTCTTC
D gene: .
V gene: TRBV5-6
clone size: .
J gene: TRBJ2-1

CDR3 protein: CASSNAGGNQPQHF
CDR3 DNA: TGTGCCAGCAGTAACGCTGGGGGCAATCAGCCCCAGCATTTT
D gene: .
V gene: TRBV2
clone size: many
J gene: TRBJ1-5

CDR3 protein: CSARDALWSQETQYF
CDR3 DNA: TGCAGTGCTAGAGACGCCCTTTGGTCCCAAGAGACCCAGTACTTC
D gene: .
V gene: TRBV20-1
clone size: many
J gene: TRBJ2-5

CDR3 protein: CASSPNWRNYRGQTQYF
CDR3 DNA: TGTGCCAGTAGTCCGAATTGGAGAAATTATAGAGGGCAGACCCAGTACTTC
D gene: .
V gene: TRBV19
clone size: few
J gene: TRBJ2-5

CDR3 protein: CSVAHKGTGVEAFF
CDR3 DNA: TGCAGCGTGGCTCACAAAGGGACAGGGGTCGAAGCTTTCTTT
D gene: TRBD1
V gene: TRBV29-1
clone size: few
J gene: TRBJ1-1

CDR3 protein: CASQSPAGTSYEQYF
CDR3 DNA: TGTGCCAGCCAGTCCCCTGCCGGGACTAGTTACGAGCAGTACTTC
D gene: TRBD2
V gene: TRBV28
clone size: many
J gene: TRBJ2-7

CDR3 protein: CASSLLTDSGELFF
CDR3 DNA: TGCGCCAGCAGTCTCCTGACGGACAGCGGGGAGCTGTTTTTT
D gene: .
V gene: TRBV5-1
clone size: few
J gene: TRBJ2-2

CDR3 protein: CASFPGGAGVHEQYF
CDR3 DNA: TGTGCCAGCTTTCCAGGGGGCGCGGGCGTCCACGAGCAGTACTTC
D gene: TRBD1
V gene: TRBV28
clone size: many
J gene: TRBJ2-7

CDR3 protein: CASSPNKEGTDTQYF
CDR3 DNA: TGTGCCAGCAGTCCTAACAAGGAAGGCACAGATACGCAGTATTTT
D gene: .
V gene: TRBV28
clone size: many
J gene: TRBJ2-3

CDR3 protein: CASHDRVDAEAFF
CDR3 DNA: TGTGCCAGCCATGACAGGGTGGATGCTGAAGCTTTCTTT
D gene: TRBD1
V gene: TRBV7-8
clone size: many
J gene: TRBJ1-1

CDR3 protein: CASSVRGPFEKLFF
CDR3 DNA: TGTGCCAGCAGTGTTAGGGGGCCTTTTGAAAAACTGTTTTTT
D gene: TRBD1
V gene: TRBV2
clone size: many
J gene: TRBJ1-4